Presented here are 2 T cell receptor beta chains from one specimen sequenced in a study of regulatory T cells in long-lasting Graves disease (dated by TCRdb to about 2021). The method behind the library was multiplex PCR. TCRdb records Illumina HiSeq 4000 as the sequencer. TCR beta libraries were built with iRepertoire HTBI primers and Arm-PCR amplification of CDR3 regions. TCRdb handled the public reads itself, with Q25 trimming in fastp and clone calling in MiXCR, and kept productive beta chains. Every distinct CDR3 protein forms one entry, paired with its most common genes and DNA. Here the sample has fewer than 550,000 distinct CDR3 sequences; less than 20% occur a single time. About 25% of the sample rests with the top ten. The sample's time point label, in plain terms: newly diagnosed GD, antithyroid drugs for less than 3 months. RNA was extracted from PBMCs in TRIzol for both TCR sequencing and RNA sequencing.

The data were also submitted as part of a second study, on T cells in Graves' hyperthyroidism and ophthalmopathy.

The specimen comprised peripheral blood mononuclear cells (PBMCs), sampled at new diagnosis, from a patient treated with antithyroid drugs. The source is a woman between 18 and 29 years old with Graves disease. Donor details come from another sample of the same person, matched by shared clones.

The chain uses TRBV10-2 and TRBJ2-3; D unresolved. This CDR3 contains 12 residues. Germline CDR1 and CDR2: WSHSY and SAAADI. V lost 8 bases and J lost 5, with 11 bases in between. The CDR3 DNA follows: TGCGCCAGCGCCCCTTTGGGAGATACGCAGTATTTT. Residues: CASAPLGDTQYF.

V is TRBV5-8 and J is TRBJ2-1; 8 bases align to TRBD2. Germline V gives CDR1 SGHTS, CDR2 YDEGEE. This CDR3 has 16 residues. Losses at the gene ends were 3 bases for V and 13 bases for J; bases not matched to a gene: 18. CDR3 in amino acids: CASSWGRLAGQETQFF. CDR3 in DNA: TGTGCCAGCAGCTGGGGACGGTTAGCGGGGCAAGAGACCCAGTTCTTC.